This TCR beta chain was observed in a study of OX40 agonist ivuxolimab in advanced cancers. Study details: At 82.7% male, the cohort had a mean age of 60 years, ranging from about 20 to 90. There were three patients with partial responses, one having hepatocellular carcinoma and two cutaneous melanoma.

Germline-derived CDR1 and CDR2 are SGHTA and FQGNSA. The CDR3 totals 13 residues. The V end lost 6 bases, the J end lost 3 bases, and 12 bases lay between the germline ends. Repertoires were generated with immunoSEQ multiplex PCR, while TCRdb's copy carries only in-frame clones and drops some. The sample has some 57,000 clones; 85% to 90% are singletons. This specimen was CD4+ or CD8+ T cells sorted from blood, taken in a trial of the OX40 agonist ivuxolimab. This TCR came from an adult with an advanced solid tumor such as melanoma, head and neck, liver or kidney cancer. The chain combines TRBV7-2 with TRBJ2-7; D unresolved. The DNA of the CDR3 is TGTGCCAGCAGTCCCCAGTCGGGCTACGAGCAGTACTTC. Residues: CASSPQSGYEQYF.